This T cell receptor (beta chain) was observed in a study of Ad26.COV2.S vaccination and SARS-CoV-2 variants (dated by TCRdb to the early 2020s). The study in broad terms: Donors in the vaccine arm were drawn from COV1001, a phase I-IIa trial of Ad26.COV2.S in healthy adults that was multicentre, randomized, double-blind and placebo-controlled. Ad26.COV2.S was given intramuscularly at 5x10^10 or 1x10^11 viral particles, as a single shot or as two shots 56 days apart. TCRbeta repertoire sequencing served as the tool for gauging how specific and how broad the SARS-CoV-2-reactive T cell receptors were following Ad26.COV2.S vaccination. The TCR-sequenced set comprised approximately 30 samples: around 20 Ad26.COV2.S vaccine recipients, 5 placebo recipients and 8 SARS-CoV-2 convalescent individuals. Trial participants were randomized into five groups of five: low-dose or high-dose Ad26.COV2.S given once or twice, or placebo on both occasions. Investigators remained blinded to trial group allocation during experiments and outcome assessment.

Looking up the germline V gene (reference sequence) yields CDR1 SEHNR and CDR2 FQNEAQ. Ends trimmed: V by 10 bases, J by 5 bases; bases unmatched to a gene: 9. From the cysteine through the valine, the CDR3 covers 14 amino acids. Of the read, only the CDR3 DNA is kept; its 42 bases are in frame from base 1. The immunoSEQ Assay was the method used to sequence TCRbeta CDR3 regions. After extraction, genomic DNA underwent amplification by bias-controlled multiplex PCR, followed by high-throughput sequencing. Per the authors' processing: To quantify the absolute abundance of every unique TCRbeta CDR3 region, sequences were collapsed and filtered. Usable DNA was measured by amplifying reference genes present in all nucleated cells, and TCRbeta template counts were normalized to that usable DNA to estimate T cell fraction. Repertoire TCRs were annotated as SARS-CoV-2-specific when V gene, CDR3 amino acid sequence and J gene were exactly matched to a known reactive TCR set. MIRA supplied the reference SARS-CoV-2 TCR set, which was filtered for enrichment in COVID-19-positive ImmuneCODE repertoires so that public or cross-reactive TCRs were removed. Drawing on the MIRA antigens, annotated TCRs were analysed further at the level of specific ORF or position within ORF. Breadth was defined as annotated unique rearrangements over total unique productive rearrangements; depth was the summed frequency of those rearrangements. TCR breadth was compared between groups using two-sided Wilcoxon rank-sum tests. The source is immuneACCESS, and TCRdb retained only in-frame sequences with V and J called. Part of the clones is not carried over; for the studies checked, unresolved V genes explain less than half of this, and the remainder is unexplained. V and J calls and clone size are as listed in that table; D and trimming were resolved from the DNA. Counted in this sample were 300,000 to 350,000 clones; approximately 87% of them appeared once. The top ten clones comprise around 5% of the sample.

The treatment or condition label, as the study defines it: around 19 received Ad26.COV2.S at low or high dose, single or two shots; 5 received placebo; per-sample allocation not given. Repertoires of vaccine and placebo recipients were sequenced from samples taken on day 63 after the first injection. Cohort 1b enrolled around 24 adults aged 18-55 years at a single site in Boston, USA, between 29 July and 7 August 2020. As a vaccine, Ad26.COV2.S was a replication-incompetent adenovirus type 26 vector that expressed a prefusion-stabilized SARS-CoV-2 spike protein derived from the original Wuhan strain. Study-wide findings and limitations: Vaccine and placebo recipients had comparable non-spike TCR breadth, which fits with the vaccine containing only spike. The study was not powered for comparison of responses between vaccine doses or regimens. The authors noted that total T cell responses may have been underestimated by the TCR breadth and depth analyses. After vaccination, spike-specific CD8+ and CD4+ T cell responses were reported to show substantial breadth. Compared with placebo recipients, Ad26.COV2.S recipients showed higher spike-specific TCR breadth (P = 0.0014).

Comment on this clone: There is no known antigen for this receptor. No base quality information exists; no much larger clone differs at one position.

This chain is built from TRBV7-9 and TRBJ2-7; 12 central nucleotides agree with TRBD2. The sequence was obtained from a person aged 18 to 65 who received the Ad26.COV2.S COVID-19 vaccine or a placebo. The sample here was peripheral blood, taken in a trial of Ad26.COV2.S vaccine versus placebo. The sequence in DNA is TGTGCCACCACTAGCGGGAGGCCCCTGGACGAGCAGTACGTC. Translated, it gives CATTSGRPLDEQYV.